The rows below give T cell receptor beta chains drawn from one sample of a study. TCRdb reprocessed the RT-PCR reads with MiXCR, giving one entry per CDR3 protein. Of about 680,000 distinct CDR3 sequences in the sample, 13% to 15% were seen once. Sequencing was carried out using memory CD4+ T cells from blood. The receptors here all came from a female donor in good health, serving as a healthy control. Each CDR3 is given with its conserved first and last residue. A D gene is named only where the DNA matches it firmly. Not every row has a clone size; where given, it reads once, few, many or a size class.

CASSHQGGEQETQYF	TGCGCCAGCAGCCACCAAGGGGGAGAACAAGAGACCCAGTACTTC	TRBJ2-5	NA	TRBV5-1	NA
CASSFQPGQVEAFF	TGCGCCAGCAGCTTTCAGCCCGGGCAGGTAGAAGCTTTCTTT	TRBJ1-1	NA	TRBV5-1	NA
CASSEGTAGQPQHF	TGCGCCAGCAGCGAAGGGACCGCCGGACAGCCCCAGCATTTT	TRBJ1-5	few	TRBV5-1	NA
CASSQGAPGQDNSPLHF	TGCGCCAGCAGCCAAGGAGCCCCGGGACAGGATAATTCACCCCTCCACTTT	TRBJ1-6	many	TRBV4-3	TRBD1
CASSEAGSNTIYF	TGCGCCAGCAGTGAGGCTGGGTCGAACACCATATATTTT	TRBJ1-3	many	TRBV10-2	NA
CASSRGGWESNEQFF	TGTGCCAGCAGCCGTGGCGGGTGGGAGAGTAATGAGCAGTTCTTC	TRBJ2-1	few	TRBV7-8	NA
CSVRWGGINTEAFF	TGCAGTGTCAGATGGGGGGGGATTAACACTGAAGCTTTCTTT	TRBJ1-1	many	TRBV20-1	NA
CASSDSGGFSTDTQYF	TGTGCCAGCAGCGATAGCGGGGGGTTTAGCACAGATACGCAGTATTTT	TRBJ2-3	many	TRBV7-3	TRBD2
CSAREGSVGVGYGYTF	TGCAGTGCTAGAGAGGGTTCAGTGGGGGTGGGCTATGGCTACACCTTC	TRBJ1-2	NA	TRBV20-1	NA
CDSSPRQGTQYF	TGTGACAGCAGCCCCAGGCAAGGGACCCAGTACTTC	TRBJ2-5	NA	TRBV28	NA
CASSPPSGATGELFF	TGTGCCAGCTCACCACCGAGCGGGGCCACCGGGGAGCTGTTTTTT	TRBJ2-2	few	TRBV18	TRBD2
CASSYQTGYEAFF	TGTGCCAGCAGTTACCAAACAGGATATGAAGCTTTCTTT	TRBJ1-1	few	TRBV6-6	NA
CANSQGQAGARETQYF	TGCGCCAACAGCCAAGGGCAAGCGGGAGCACGAGAGACCCAGTACTTC	TRBJ2-5	NA	TRBV4-1	TRBD2
CASRRTVLGTDTQYF	TGTGCCAGCAGGCGGACAGTGTTAGGCACAGATACGCAGTATTTT	TRBJ2-3	few	TRBV28	NA
CSVEETSGYQETQYF	TGCAGCGTTGAAGAAACTAGCGGGTACCAAGAGACCCAGTACTTC	TRBJ2-5	few	TRBV29-1	TRBD2
CASSYSTDMNTEAFF	TGTGCCAGCAGTTACTCCACGGATATGAACACTGAAGCTTTCTTT	TRBJ1-1	few	TRBV6-2/TRBV6-3	NA
CASQDRAMNTEAFF	TGTGCCAGCCAGGACAGGGCCATGAACACTGAAGCTTTCTTT	TRBJ1-1	NA	TRBV6-1	TRBD1
CASSRVGGIEAFF	TGTGCCAGCTCACGGGTCGGGGGTATTGAAGCTTTCTTT	TRBJ1-1	few	TRBV18	NA
CASSILSTDTQYF	TGTGCCAGCAGTATTCTGAGCACAGATACGCAGTATTTT	TRBJ2-3	NA	TRBV2	NA
CSVGTPGQDQPQHF	TGCAGCGTTGGCACCCCGGGACAGGATCAGCCCCAGCATTTT	TRBJ1-5	few	TRBV29-1	TRBD1
CASSSPRTGVQYNEQFF	TGTGCCAGCTCAAGTCCCCGGACAGGGGTACAATACAATGAGCAGTTCTTC	TRBJ2-1	NA	TRBV18	TRBD1
CASSRGGTARGEEKLFF	TGCGCCAGCAGCCGCGGAGGGACGGCAAGGGGCGAAGAAAAACTGTTTTTT	TRBJ1-4	NA	TRBV4-1	NA
CSARDPARVDGYTF	TGCAGTGCTAGAGATCCCGCGCGGGTAGATGGCTACACCTTC	TRBJ1-2	NA	TRBV20-1	NA
CASSWPGLHNEQFF	TGCGCCAGCAGCTGGCCGGGACTGCACAATGAGCAGTTCTTC	TRBJ2-1	many	TRBV5-1	NA
CASSLVRYYEQYF	TGTGCCAGCAGTTTAGTTCGGTACTACGAGCAGTACTTC	TRBJ2-7	few	TRBV12-3/TRBV12-4	NA
CASSSDRGGEQFF	TGTGCCAGCAGCTCCGACAGAGGTGGTGAGCAGTTCTTC	TRBJ2-1	NA	TRBV7-2	NA
CASSPRRGDDEQYF	TGTGCCAGCTCACCACGCAGGGGAGACGACGAGCAGTACTTC	TRBJ2-7	many	TRBV18	NA
CASSFKVLGDTQYF	TGTGCCAGCAGCTTTAAGGTTCTGGGAGATACGCAGTATTTT	TRBJ2-3	few	TRBV7-2	NA
CASTPSEVETQYF	TGTGCCAGCACCCCCAGCGAGGTGGAGACCCAGTACTTC	TRBJ2-5	many	TRBV12-3/TRBV12-4	NA
CASSRRGGLASNEQFF	TGTGCCAGCAGCCGGCGGGGAGGACTAGCGAGCAATGAGCAGTTCTTC	TRBJ2-1	few	TRBV11-2	TRBD2
CASSWLGNTEAFF	TGTGCCAGCAGTTGGTTGGGGAACACTGAAGCTTTCTTT	TRBJ1-1	many	TRBV27	NA
CASSRLPPGQMNTEAFF	TGTGCCAGCAGTCGTCTGCCCCCGGGACAGATGAACACTGAAGCTTTCTTT	TRBJ1-1	few	TRBV6-5	TRBD1
CASRFPGNEQFF	TGTGCCAGCAGGTTTCCAGGGAATGAGCAGTTCTTC	TRBJ2-1	few	TRBV6-6	NA
CASSLGSWTYEQYF	TGTGCCAGCAGCCTCGGATCGTGGACCTACGAGCAGTACTTC	TRBJ2-7	many	TRBV7-2	NA
CSAREIPGRRASLNTEAFF	TGCAGTGCTAGAGAAATCCCAGGGAGACGGGCGAGCCTGAACACTGAAGCTTTCTTT	TRBJ1-1	few	TRBV20-1	NA